This T cell receptor beta chain is drawn from a study of identifying expanded T cells in peripheral blood (dated by TCRdb to the late 2010s). At the level of the whole study: Technical replicates were generated by sequencing separate aliquots of the same genomic DNA pool, and four replicates were compared pairwise. What the work shows at the level of the full study, not this receptor alone: Variance in clone template counts between roughly two-week samples significantly increased with total template count across all healthy donors. The beta-binomial model significantly reduced the number of clones called differentially abundant and the false-positive rate across all healthy-donor time intervals. The binomial model flagged approximately 1.2 differentially abundant clones between technical replicates but about 15 over two weeks and 19 to 20 over about four weeks. The authors expected that biological variance in healthy repertoires might rise further over much longer intervals, such as months to years.

During the collection period, no immune events, such as infections, were documented for the healthy donors. Blood repertoires from healthy donors were used as a training cohort for calibrating time-dependent variance in a beta-binomial model of differential abundance of T-cell clones. There were 10 healthy donors in the training cohort, of whom 3 were female and 7 were male. On average the donors were about 45 years old, and their ages spanned roughly 29 to 64 years. Whole blood from each healthy donor was obtained from a commercial supplier and was collected at three time points 2 to 3 weeks apart. For immunosequencing, genomic DNA was extracted from whole blood that had not been sorted. The CDR3 spans 16 residues, from the cysteine through the phenylalanine. Only CDR3 DNA remains: 48 bases, in frame from the first base. Based on the germline V gene, the CDR1 and CDR2 sequences are SGDLS and YYNGEE. V is trimmed back by 0 bases and J by 5 bases, and the junction contains 7 bases that no gene match accounts for.

Comments on this clone: It lacks a known antigen. No quality values exist for individual bases; no much larger clone is one base distant.

TCRbeta CDR3 regions were profiled with the immunoSEQ Assay using bias-controlled multiplex PCR amplification of genomic DNA. In the original analysis: To quantify the absolute abundance of each unique TCRbeta CDR3 region, the sequences were collapsed and filtered. Differential abundance was tested with a binomial (Fisher-equivalent) model and with a beta-binomial model adding time-dependent variance fitted from healthy donors. Any clone with fewer than 5 combined templates was excluded, and a clone was called differentially abundant if its Benjamini-Hochberg FDR was below 0.01. Beta-binomial variance was modeled as a function of total template count across the two samples using the form v = (b*log(k)+a)^2. Imported from immuneACCESS, the table was reduced by TCRdb to in-frame sequences with V and J called. These copies leave out some clones; in studies compared against another copy, an unresolved V gene accounts for under half, and the cause of the remainder is not known. The V and J calls and clone size come from that table; D and trimming were worked out from the DNA. The sample table lists 70,000 to 95,000 clones, almost 90% of them with a count of one. The ten most abundant clones make up around 3.8% of the sample.

This TCR was recovered from a person aged 18 to 70 in good health. Recombination joined TRBV9 with TRBJ2-2; 7 bases in the middle match TRBD1. Sequencing input: blood. CDR3 region: CASSVGGDRVTGELFF. Read as DNA, the sequence is TGTGCCAGCAGCGTAGGAGGAGACAGGGTAACCGGGGAGCTGTTTTTT.